The clone carrying this T cell receptor (beta chain) has only a few counts. The antigen is not known. The data are from a study of T cell responses to AZD1222 COVID-19 vaccine. This CDR3 comprises 16 residues. The germline CDR1 and CDR2 sequences are KGHSH and LQKENI. Trimming at V came to 3 bases and at J to 2 bases, leaving 6 bases not matched to a gene. Only in-frame clones appear in the TCRdb table, and some are missing; sequencing was by immunoSEQ multiplex PCR. The sample holds 90,000 to 120,000 clones, nearly 90% seen once. Researchers grouped second doses given at about 4 or about 12 weeks into one pool. Study-wide results and caveats: In all cases, repertoires were sampled only after the peak T cell response. Spike-specific TCR breadth and depth grew following two AZD1222 doses. Reports indicate that nearly half of spike-specific TCRs are directed at unmutated variant regions.

J is TRBJ2-5 and V is TRBV18, with 10 bases lining up with TRBD2. The sequence derives from an adult who received the AZD1222 COVID-19 vaccine. The material was peripheral blood, obtained 28 days after the second AZD1222 dose. The DNA for the CDR3 is TGTGCCAGCTCACCGCTAGCGGGAGCGAGGCAAGAGACCCAGTACTTC. It codes for CASSPLAGARQETQYF.